This TCR beta chain was profiled in a study of shared T cell receptors in the human thymus. Trimming stripped 0 bases from V and 4 bases from J, with 9 bases between. The CDR3 runs 14 residues. Looked up from germline, CDR1 is MNHNY and CDR2 is SVGAGI (reference sequence). Data came from immunoSEQ multiplex PCR; TCRdb stores just in-frame clones and leaves some out. The table includes hundreds of thousands of clones, approximately 85% detected once. In addition, the sample was reused for a study of human thymus T cells. That report notes: The source of the thymus tissue was resections taken during corrective heart surgery. There appeared to be biased usage of V and J genes in thymic and blood repertoires.

The chain links TRBV6-6 to TRBJ1-2; D is uncertain. The TCR comes from a girl under three years old with a congenital heart defect. The specimen sequenced was thymocytes. The CDR3 reads CASSYSSGFYGYTF. CDR3 nucleotides: TGTGCCAGCAGTTACTCGTCAGGCTTCTATGGCTACACCTTC.